The 11 T cell receptor beta chains below were found in one sample sequenced in a study of blood T cell repertoires in COVID-19. Assay: immunoSEQ multiplex PCR; the TCRdb copy retains only in-frame clones and omits some. The sample holds approximately 330,000 clones, about nine tenths seen once. Sequenced material: peripheral blood. Source of these receptors: a man aged 25 to 40 with COVID-19, enrolled during active disease.

The chain joins TRBV9 to TRBJ2-1, with 12 bases that match TRBD1. The V and J ends lost 4 bases and 8 bases, in that order; junction bases with no gene match: 7. The length of the CDR3 is 15 residues. Germline assignment: CDR1 SGDLS and CDR2 YYNGEE. The CDR3 here is CASSLGTGGWYEQFF. For the CDR3, the DNA is TGTGCCAGCAGCCTAGGGACAGGGGGCTGGTATGAGCAGTTCTTC.

This clone has more than one count but fewer than ten. This rearrangement joins TRBV5-4 to TRBJ2-1; 14 bases line up with TRBD2. The germline V gene encodes CDR1 SGHNT and CDR2 YYREEE (reference sequence). The J segment lost 6 bases and the V segment lost 4 bases, leaving 15 bases of the junction unmatched. This CDR3 is 19 amino acids long. CDR3 in amino acids: CASSPSTSGRARAGNEQFF. The DNA for the CDR3 is TGTGCCAGCAGCCCTTCGACTAGCGGGAGGGCTCGGGCGGGCAATGAGCAGTTCTTC. Full variable domain (rest looked up from reference TRBV5-4 and TRBJ2-1): ETGVTQSPTHLIKTRGQQVTLRCSSQSGHNTVSWYQQALGQGPQFIFQYYREEENGRGNFPPRFSGLQFPNYSSELNVNALELDDSALYLCASSPSTSGRARAGNEQFFGPGTRLTVL.

The chain has TRBV28 and TRBJ1-1; tentatively, D is TRBD1 (5 bases). The CDR3 is 14 residues long. Trimming removed 6 bases from V and 1 base from J, with 12 bases in between. Germline V CDR1 and CDR2: MDHEN, SYDVKM. The CDR3 region is CASRSAGQNTEAFF. The DNA of the CDR3 is TGTGCCAGCAGGTCCGCAGGACAGAACACTGAAGCTTTCTTT.

The rearrangement links TRBV5-6 to TRBJ2-5; perhaps TRBD2 as D (5 bases). The CDR3 extends over 14 amino acids. V lost 2 bases and J 3 bases, leaving 11 bases between the germline ends. Germline assignment: CDR1 SGHDT and CDR2 YYEEEE. CDR3 sequence: CASSFGLLKETQYF. In DNA, the CDR3 is TGTGCCAGCAGCTTTGGACTTCTAAAAGAGACCCAGTACTTC. Full variable domain (rest looked up from reference TRBV5-6 and TRBJ2-5): DAGVTQSPTHLIKTRGQQVTLRCSPKSGHDTVSWYQQALGQGPQFIFQYYEEEERQRGNFPDRFSGHQFPNYSSELNVNALLLGDSALYLCASSFGLLKETQYFGPGTRLLVL.

The genes are TRBV6-5 and TRBJ1-2; D gene unclear. The CDR3 contains 12 residues. The germline gives CDR1 MNHEY, CDR2 SVGAGI. The V end was cut by 7 bases, the J end by 4 bases, with 10 bases between. The CDR3 sequence is CASTSLLYGYTF. The CDR3 region has the DNA TGTGCCAGCACTAGCCTACTCTATGGCTACACCTTC.

This rearrangement joins TRBV12-2 to TRBJ2-5; TRBD2 reflects the table's D call only, with no check against the DNA. TRBV12-2 is reported as a pseudogene. The CDR3 is 15 amino acids. CDR3 DNA sequence: TGTGCAAGTCGCTACAGCGGTGCGGTCCCGGAGACCCAGTACTTC. As protein: CASRYSGAVPETQYF.

The chain employs TRBV28 and TRBJ1-5; D perhaps matches TRBD1 (5 bases). The V end lost 6 bases, the J end lost 7 bases, and 19 bases lay between the germline ends. The CDR3 spans 15 residues. In germline, CDR1 is MDHEN, CDR2 SYDVKM. The CDR3 DNA reads TGTGCCAGCAGGCAGTCGGGGGTTTTACAGCAGCCCCAGCATTTT. Residues: CASRQSGVLQQPQHF.

The chain combines TRBV5-6 with TRBJ2-5; a weak D match, TRBD2 (6 bases). The V gene's germline CDR1 is SGHDT and CDR2 YYEEEE. Trimming removed 3 bases from V and 2 bases from J, with 14 bases in between. The CDR3 sequence is 15 residues long. CDR3 sequence: CASSSGGGTQETQYF. The CDR3 DNA reads as TGTGCCAGCAGCTCCGGGGGAGGTACTCAAGAGACCCAGTACTTC.

This rearrangement joins TRBV7-6 to TRBJ2-5; no firm D call. Germline V gene lookup returns CDR1 SGHVS and CDR2 FNYEAQ. The CDR3 contains 16 residues. Trimming took 1 base from V and 3 from J, leaving 15 bases between them. CDR3 nucleotides: TGTGCCAGCAGCTTAGACGTGGCCACCGAGGAAGAGACCCAGTACTTC. The encoded protein is CASSLDVATEEETQYF.

The V and J genes are TRBV7-2 and TRBJ2-5; TRBD1 matches at 9 bases. This CDR3 contains 15 residues. Looked up from germline, CDR1 is SGHTA and CDR2 is FQGNSA. With 3 bases clipped from V and 6 bases from J, the junction kept 8 bases outside the gene matches. CDR3 sequence reads: CASSFGQGRTKTQYF. Here the CDR3 DNA reads TGTGCCAGCAGCTTCGGACAGGGGCGCACAAAGACCCAGTACTTC.

The chain carries TRBV12-5 and TRBJ2-7, with 7 bases that match TRBD1. The CDR3 contains 14 residues. V shed 2 bases and J 3 bases; nucleotides not matched to a gene: 4. Germline CDR1 is LGHNT and CDR2 is FRNRAP. In DNA form, the CDR3 reads TGTGCTAGTGGTTTGCGGGCAGGGGGCTACGAGCAGTACTTC. Amino acids: CASGLRAGGYEQYF.